These 19 T cell receptor beta chains originate from one sample sequenced in a study of cytomegalovirus exposure and HLA in healthy donors (dated by TCRdb to about 2017). Receptor amplification or capture employed the immunoSEQ multiplex PCR assay. For the multiplex PCR, a mixture combining 60 forward primers for TCR Vbeta segments and 13 reverse primers for TCR Jbeta segments was used. TCRdb mirrors the immuneACCESS table, restricted to in-frame sequences. Some clones are absent from its copies; in checked studies, under half trace to an unresolved V gene, and the reason for the others is unknown. The sample includes roughly 120,000 clones, with approximately 70% observed a single time. The ten top clones hold roughly 9% of the sample. The sequenced sample consisted of PBMCs. All receptors derive from a young man in good health and CMV-seropositive.

The chain is built from TRBV7-9 and TRBJ1-2; 9 bases agree with TRBD1. With V trimmed by 5 bases and J by 4 bases, 5 bases remained unmatched. CDR1 and CDR2 from the germline V gene are SEHNR and FQNEAQ (reference sequence). CDR3 length: 14 amino acids. The CDR3 region is CASSGQGKSYGYTF. DNA of the CDR3: TGTGCCAGCAGCGGACAGGGGAAATCCTATGGCTACACCTTC.

The chain uses TRBV27 and TRBJ2-5; D may correspond to TRBD1 or TRBD2 (5 bases each). The assigned J gene may be wrong: the sequence end matches TRBJ2-7 better. The germline V gene has CDR1 MNHEY and CDR2 SMNVEV (reference sequence). The CDR3 sequence is 14 residues long. The CDR3 coding sequence is TGTGCCAGCAGTTTAAGATGGGATGGGGGCGAGCAGTACTTC. Translated, it gives CASSLRWDGGEQYF.

This CDR3 reads CASSMGRAPRETQYF. CDR3 DNA: TGTGCCAGTAGTATGGGCAGGGCCCCTAGAGAGACCCAGTACTTC. J is TRBJ2-5 and V is TRBV19; TRBD1 is a possible D gene (5 bases). The CDR3 is 15 residues long. Germline CDR1 and CDR2: LNHDA and SQIVND (reference sequence). V lost 3 bases to trimming and J lost 4 bases, with 15 bases between them.

Only one count was recorded for this clone. V is TRBV5-1 and J is TRBJ2-7; TRBD1 might be the D (6 bases). The ends were cut back, 7 bases at V and 3 bases at J, with 14 bases in the middle. The CDR3 totals 13 residues. Germline V gene sequence: CDR1 SGHRS, CDR2 YFSETQ. The chain's CDR3 is CASGYRVGYEQYF. DNA of the CDR3: TGCGCCAGCGGGTACAGGGTGGGCTACGAGCAGTACTTC. The variable domain in full, completed from reference TRBV5-1 and TRBJ2-7, reads KAGVTQTPRYLIKTRGQQVTLSCSPISGHRSVSWYQQTPGQGLQFLFEYFSETQRNKGNFPGRFSGRQFSNSRSEMNVSTLELGDSALYLCASGYRVGYEQYFGPGTRLTVT.

The rearrangement uses TRBV7-8 and TRBJ1-1; D ambiguous. Germline values: CDR1 SGHVS, CDR2 FQNEAQ. The CDR3 runs to 13 residues. V lost 3 bases and J lost 6, with 11 bases in between. The CDR3 nucleotides read TGTGCCAGCAGCTTTCCCCCCCCGGCTGAAGCTTTCTTT. This gives the protein CASSFPPPAEAFF.

The chain recombines TRBV28 with TRBJ1-4; D uncertain. Germline lookup yields CDR1 MDHEN and CDR2 SYDVKM. Trimming shortened V by 8 bases and J by 1 base, and 11 bases separated the two germline ends. The CDR3 contains 14 residues. CDR3 bases: TGTGCCAGCTATGCTCGGGAAACTAATGAAAAACTGTTTTTT. Protein product: CASYARETNEKLFF.

The chain is built from TRBV21-1 and TRBJ1-5; TRBD1, as called in the table, went unchecked against the DNA. TRBV21-1 is flagged as a pseudogene. The CDR3 consists of 18 residues. This CDR3 is CASSKIGQGTTSNQPQHF. In DNA, the CDR3 is TGTGCCAGCAGCAAAATCGGACAGGGAACAACGAGCAATCAGCCCCAGCATTTT.

The chain uses TRBV4-3 and TRBJ2-1, with TRBD2 matching over 10 bases. The V segment lost 2 bases and the J segment 6 bases; nucleotides outside the gene matches: 7. Germline-derived CDR1 and CDR2 are LGHNA and YSLEER. The CDR3 spans 16 residues. The CDR3 coding sequence is TGCGCCAGCAGCCAATCGTTAGGGACTAGCGTCAATGAGCAGTTCTTC. Translated: CASSQSLGTSVNEQFF.

V and J are TRBV11-3 and TRBJ2-1, with 7 bases aligning to TRBD1. Unmatched junction bases numbered 4, after V lost 10 bases and J lost 1 base. CDR1 is SGHNT, CDR2 YENEEA, per germline. This CDR3 comprises 13 residues. Here the CDR3 reads CATTRGSYNEQFF. The CDR3 DNA sequence: TGTGCCACCACCAGGGGGTCCTACAATGAGCAGTTCTTC. The full variable domain, in which reference TRBV11-3 and TRBJ2-1 provide the parts outside the CDR3, is EAGVVQSPRYKIIEKKQPVAFWCNPISGHNTLYWYLQNLGQGPELLIRYENEEAVDDSQLPKDRFSAERLKGVDSTLKIQPAELGDSAVYLCATTRGSYNEQFFGPGTRLTVL.

The chain carries TRBV7-6 and TRBJ1-2; D is unresolved. This CDR3 contains 13 residues. Trimming removed 5 bases from V and 8 bases from J, with 15 bases in between. CDR1 is SGHVS and CDR2 is FNYEAQ in the germline V gene. The CDR3 DNA reads TGTGCCAGCAGCATATCACGGGTGCAGGGCTACACCTTC. Encoded protein: CASSISRVQGYTF.

This clone has a handful of counts. The rearrangement uses TRBV5-1 and TRBJ1-1; perhaps TRBD1 as D (6 bases). CDR3 length: 16 amino acids. CDR1 SGHRS and CDR2 YFSETQ come from the germline V gene. The V and J ends lost 0 bases and 2 bases respectively, with 14 bases between them. CDR3 sequence: CASSLVGARGNTEAFF. The CDR3 coding sequence is TGCGCCAGCAGCTTGGTGGGGGCAAGGGGAAACACTGAAGCTTTCTTT.

This chain links TRBV11-2 with TRBJ1-2, with D possibly matching TRBD1 (6 bases). CDR3 length equals 15 residues. Germline V gene lookup returns CDR1 SGHAT and CDR2 FQNNGV. Trimming took 2 bases from V and 6 from J, leaving 16 bases between them. The CDR3, as DNA: TGTGCCAGCAGCTTAATGTGGTCCAGGGGAGATGGCTACACCTTC. Translated: CASSLMWSRGDGYTF.

The rearrangement uses TRBV10-1 and TRBJ2-7, with D perhaps matching TRBD1 (5 bases). CDR1 and CDR2 from the germline V gene are WNHNN and SYGVQD (reference sequence). V was cut by 3 bases and J by 3 bases, with 27 bases left in between. CDR3 size: 19 residues. CDR3 sequence: CASSDPFVWNPGPIYEQYV. CDR3 bases: TGCGCCAGCAGTGACCCTTTCGTTTGGAACCCAGGGCCGATCTACGAGCAGTACGTC.

The chain combines TRBV19 with TRBJ2-7; the D gene is possibly TRBD1 (6 bases). Trimming removed 9 bases from V and 3 bases from J, with 15 bases in between. The germline V gene has CDR1 LNHDA and CDR2 SQIVND (reference sequence). This CDR3 is built from 13 residues. CDR3 in amino acids: CASQDTGYYEQYF. The CDR3 nucleotides read TGTGCCAGCCAAGATACAGGGTACTACGAGCAGTACTTC. The full variable domain, rest sourced from reference TRBV19 and TRBJ2-7, is DGGITQSPKYLFRKEGQNVTLSCEQNLNHDAMYWYRQDPGQGLRLIYYSQIVNDFQKGDIAEGYSVSREKKESFPLTVTSAQKNPTAFYLCASQDTGYYEQYFGPGTRLTVT.

The chain couples TRBV29-1 to TRBJ1-5, with 10 bases lining up with TRBD1. CDR3 length: 13 residues. Unmatched junction bases numbered 9, after V lost 6 bases and J lost 10 bases. Germline V gene lookup returns CDR1 SQVTM and CDR2 ANQGSEA. The CDR3 DNA follows: TGCAGCGTAGGAACGGGACAGGGGTCCCCCCAGCATTTT. It yields the protein CSVGTGQGSPQHF.

This chain connects TRBV5-4 to TRBJ2-2, with 7 bases that match TRBD1. V dropped 10 bases and J dropped 3; count of bases not matched to a gene: 9. Germline V lookup: CDR1 SGHNT, CDR2 YYREEE (reference sequence). This CDR3 spans 14 amino acids. This CDR3 reads CAAFPGGDTGELFF. CDR3 DNA sequence: TGTGCCGCCTTTCCAGGGGGTGACACCGGGGAGCTGTTTTTT.

The rearrangement uses TRBV4-3 and TRBJ1-2, with 8 bases lining up with TRBD1. The V segment lost 0 bases and the J segment 2 bases; nucleotides outside the gene matches: 5. CDR3 size: 16 residues. The germline V gene encodes CDR1 LGHNA and CDR2 YSLEER. CDR3 amino acids: CASSQDHQGANYGYTF. DNA of the CDR3: TGCGCCAGCAGCCAAGATCATCAGGGGGCAAACTATGGCTACACCTTC.

This clone showed up just once. The V and J genes are TRBV19 and TRBJ2-1, with 9 bases fitting TRBD1. After removal of 5 bases from V and 7 bases from J, the junction contained 6 bases not matched to a gene. Germline values: CDR1 LNHDA, CDR2 SQIVND (reference sequence). The CDR3 length is 14 residues. The CDR3 is CASSPGQGLNEQFF. Here the CDR3 DNA reads TGTGCCAGTAGTCCGGGACAGGGATTGAATGAGCAGTTCTTC.

The gene calls are TRBV5-1 and TRBJ2-1; 9 nucleotides line up with TRBD1. V dropped 2 bases and J dropped 8; count of bases not matched to a gene: 5. CDR1 and CDR2 (germline): SGHRS, YFSETQ. The CDR3 is 14 amino acids. In nucleotides, the CDR3 is TGCGCCAGCAGCTTTGGACAGGGGTCGGATGAGCAGTTCTTC. It is translated as CASSFGQGSDEQFF.